Below are 2 T cell receptor beta chains sequenced from a single sample in a study of T cell repertoires in cytomegalovirus infection. TCRdb fed the reads into MiXCR, producing one record per CDR3 protein. Of about 920,000 distinct CDR3 sequences in the sample, roughly a third were seen once. These receptors are not linked to any known antigen. Sequences were derived from cultured CD8+ T cells from PBMCs, sampled from culture after CMV antigen stimulation. Receptors were obtained from a human donor in good health (CMV status not recorded). Some clones in this sample may be carry-over from other donors' samples.

This clonotype is a singleton in its sample. The chain has TRBV7-9 and TRBJ1-2; 8 positions match TRBD1. V lost 3 bases, J lost 0 bases, and 6 bases stayed unmatched. Germline loops: CDR1 SEHNR, CDR2 FQNEAQ (reference sequence). The CDR3 consists of 16 residues. In DNA form, the CDR3 reads TGTGCCAGCAGCTTCTCTGGGACAGGAGCTAACTATGGCTACACCTTC. Translated, it gives CASSFSGTGANYGYTF.

This chain uses TRBV6-6 with TRBJ1-5, with D unresolved. The CDR3 covers 15 residues. Germline V gene sequence: CDR1 MNHNY, CDR2 SVGAGI (reference sequence). Trimming removed 4 bases from V and 3 bases from J, with 13 bases in between. The CDR3 reads CASSSRPIYNQPQHF. CDR3 nucleotides: TGTGCCAGCAGTTCCCGACCGATCTACAATCAGCCCCAGCATTTT.